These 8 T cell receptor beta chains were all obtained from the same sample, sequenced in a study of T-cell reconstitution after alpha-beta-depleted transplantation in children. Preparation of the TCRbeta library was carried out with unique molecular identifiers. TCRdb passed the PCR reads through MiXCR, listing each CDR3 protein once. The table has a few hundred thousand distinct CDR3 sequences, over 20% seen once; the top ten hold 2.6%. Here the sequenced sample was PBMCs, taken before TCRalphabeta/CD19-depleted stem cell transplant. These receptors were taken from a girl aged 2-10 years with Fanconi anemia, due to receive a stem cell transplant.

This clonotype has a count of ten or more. In DNA, the CDR3 is TGTGCCAGCAGCTTCAGGTACAATGAGCAGTTCTTC. Encoded protein: CASSFRYNEQFF. The rearrangement uses TRBV3-1 and TRBJ2-1, with D unresolved. From germline, CDR1 is LGHDT and CDR2 YNNKEL (reference sequence). V shed 5 bases and J shed 4 bases, with 6 bases lying between them. This CDR3 has 12 amino acids.

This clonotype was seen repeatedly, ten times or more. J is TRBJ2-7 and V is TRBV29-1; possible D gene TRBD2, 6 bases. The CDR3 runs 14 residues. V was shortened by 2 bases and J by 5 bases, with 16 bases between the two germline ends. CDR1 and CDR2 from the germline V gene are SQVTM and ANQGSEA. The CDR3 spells CSVELWGVRDEQYF. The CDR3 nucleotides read TGCAGCGTTGAACTTTGGGGGGTGCGCGACGAGCAGTACTTC.

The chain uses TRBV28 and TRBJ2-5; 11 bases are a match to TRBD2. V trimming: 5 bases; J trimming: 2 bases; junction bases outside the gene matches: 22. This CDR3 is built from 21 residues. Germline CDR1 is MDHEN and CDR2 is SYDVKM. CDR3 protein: CASSHLRITLSGGAGQETQYF. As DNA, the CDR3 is TGTGCCAGCAGTCACCTCCGCATTACCCTTAGCGGGGGGGCGGGACAAGAGACCCAGTACTTC.

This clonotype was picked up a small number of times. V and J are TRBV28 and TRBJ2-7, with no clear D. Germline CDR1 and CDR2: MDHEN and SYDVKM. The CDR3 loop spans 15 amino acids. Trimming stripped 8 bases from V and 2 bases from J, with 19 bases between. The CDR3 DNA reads TGTGCCAGCGGCCCCCGAACGGGTCCTACCTACGAGCAGTACTTC. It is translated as CASGPRTGPTYEQYF.

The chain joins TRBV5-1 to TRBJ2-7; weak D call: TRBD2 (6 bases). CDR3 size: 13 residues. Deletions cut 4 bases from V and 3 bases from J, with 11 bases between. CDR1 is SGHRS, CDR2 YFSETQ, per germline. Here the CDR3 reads CASSPGLLYEQYF. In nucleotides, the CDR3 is TGCGCCAGCAGCCCCGGACTACTCTACGAGCAGTACTTC. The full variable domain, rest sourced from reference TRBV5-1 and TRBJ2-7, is KAGVTQTPRYLIKTRGQQVTLSCSPISGHRSVSWYQQTPGQGLQFLFEYFSETQRNKGNFPGRFSGRQFSNSRSEMNVSTLELGDSALYLCASSPGLLYEQYFGPGTRLTVT.

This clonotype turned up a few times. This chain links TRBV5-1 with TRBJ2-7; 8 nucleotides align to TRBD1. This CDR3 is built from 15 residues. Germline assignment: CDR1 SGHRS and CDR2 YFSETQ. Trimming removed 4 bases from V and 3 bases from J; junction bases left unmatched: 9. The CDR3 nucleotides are TGCGCCAGCAGCCCCGACGGACAGGGTTTCTACGAGCAGTACTTC. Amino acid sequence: CASSPDGQGFYEQYF.

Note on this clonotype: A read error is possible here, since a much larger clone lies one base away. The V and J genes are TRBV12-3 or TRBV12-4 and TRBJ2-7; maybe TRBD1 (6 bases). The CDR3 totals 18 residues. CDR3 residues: CAISFRLGASTHSYEQYF. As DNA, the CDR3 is TGTGCCATCAGTTTCCGATTGGGGGCGTCGACCCACTCCTACGAGCAGTACTTC.

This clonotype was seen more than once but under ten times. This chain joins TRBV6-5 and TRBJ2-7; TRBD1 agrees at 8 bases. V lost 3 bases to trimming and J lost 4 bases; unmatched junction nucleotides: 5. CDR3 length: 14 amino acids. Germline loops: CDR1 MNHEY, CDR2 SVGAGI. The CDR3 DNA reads TGTGCCAGCAGTTATCGGACAGGGACGTACGAGCAGTACTTC. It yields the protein CASSYRTGTYEQYF.